The rows below give T cell receptor beta chains drawn from one sample of a study of CD4 T cells in relation to SARS-CoV-2 and coronaviruses. These receptors have no known antigen. The method was immunoSEQ multiplex PCR; TCRdb's version includes in-frame clones alone and lacks a portion of them. The data contain some 32,000 clones, about four fifths of them singletons. Input material: memory CD4+ T cells from PBMCs, cultured in vitro. These receptors were taken from an adult with COVID-19. CDR3s include the opening cysteine and the closing phenylalanine or tryptophan. Fields, in order: J gene, clone size, D gene, V gene, CDR3 protein, CDR3 DNA. D genes are given only for firm matches. Clone size is given for some rows only: seen once, a few or many times, or a class if the clone is expanded.

TRBJ2-7,few,.,TRBV2,CASRGDLVEVQYF,TGTGCCAGCAGGGGGGACCTCGTAGAAGTGCAGTACTTC
TRBJ1-1,.,.,TRBV5-5,CASSKNTEAFF,TGTGCCAGCAGCAAGAACACTGAAGCTTTCTTT
TRBJ2-3,.,TRBD2,TRBV11-2,CASSLIGLAGMDTQYF,TGTGCCAGCAGCCTGATCGGACTAGCGGGAATGGATACGCAGTATTTT
TRBJ1-3,.,.,TRBV19,CASSIDRSASGNTIYF,TGTGCCAGTAGTATAGATCGTTCGGCCTCTGGAAACACCATATATTTT
TRBJ2-1,.,.,TRBV19,CASSERVGSYNEQFF,TGTGCCAGTAGTGAGCGGGTTGGCTCCTACAATGAGCAGTTCTTC
TRBJ2-7,.,.,TRBV5-8,CASRGRRGAYEQYF,TGTGCCAGCAGGGGTCGCCGGGGGGCATACGAGCAGTACTTC
TRBJ2-1,.,TRBD1,TRBV5-1,CASSGQGAGNEQFF,TGCGCCAGCAGTGGACAGGGGGCAGGGAATGAGCAGTTCTTC
TRBJ2-3,few,TRBD1,TRBV6-4,CASSGTGGADTQYF,TGTGCCAGCAGTGGGACAGGGGGCGCAGATACGCAGTATTTT
TRBJ2-5,.,.,TRBV7-9,CASSQLGASQETQYF,TGTGCCAGCAGCCAGCTCGGGGCGTCCCAAGAGACCCAGTACTTC
TRBJ2-7,.,TRBD1,TRBV29-1,CSVAGGTGVNYEQYF,TGCAGCGTCGCCGGGGGGACAGGGGTGAACTACGAGCAGTACTTC
TRBJ1-1,.,.,TRBV7-6,CASSLGQAAMNTEAFF,TGTGCCAGCAGCTTAGGACAGGCGGCCATGAACACTGAAGCTTTCTTT
TRBJ1-1,once,TRBD1,TRBV6-1,CASSEGSGGEAFF,TGTGCCAGCAGTGAAGGGTCAGGGGGCGAAGCTTTCTTT
TRBJ2-7,.,TRBD1,TRBV28,CASSPPTGGPGEQYF,TGTGCCAGCAGCCCTCCGACAGGGGGCCCGGGGGAGCAGTACTTC
TRBJ1-3,.,TRBD1,TRBV13,CASGLWDRRNGNTIYF,TGTGCCAGCGGACTTTGGGACAGGCGAAATGGAAACACCATATATTTT
TRBJ1-1,few,.,TRBV18,CASSPTTVNTEAFF,TGTGCCAGCTCACCAACCACGGTGAACACTGAAGCTTTCTTT
TRBJ1-1,.,TRBD1,TRBV4-1,CASSRTGVVTEAFF,TGCGCCAGCAGCCGGACAGGAGTTGTAACTGAAGCTTTCTTT
TRBJ2-6,.,TRBD2,TRBV5-4,CASSTPSGASSGANVLTF,TGTGCCAGCAGCACACCTAGCGGGGCGAGCTCTGGGGCCAACGTCCTGACTTTC
TRBJ2-3,.,.,TRBV6-5,CASSGSDTQYF,TGTGCCAGCAGCGGGTCAGATACGCAGTATTTT
TRBJ2-5,.,.,TRBV7-9,CASSLRQSPQETQYF,TGTGCCAGCAGCTTAAGGCAGTCCCCTCAAGAGACCCAGTACTTC
TRBJ2-3,.,.,TRBV5-6,CASSHRGRTPADTQYF,TGTGCCAGCAGTCACCGGGGGCGAACCCCCGCAGATACGCAGTATTTT
TRBJ2-5,.,.,TRBV7-2,CASSLASETQYF,TGTGCCAGCAGCTTAGCGTCCGAGACCCAGTACTTC
TRBJ1-4,.,TRBD1,TRBV30,CAWSKILQGAAEKLFF,TGTGCCTGGAGTAAAATATTACAGGGGGCGGCTGAAAAACTGTTTTTT
TRBJ2-7,.,TRBD2,TRBV7-2,CASSLVGGTSGYEQYF,TGTGCCAGCAGCTTAGTAGGGGGGACTAGCGGATACGAGCAGTACTTC
TRBJ2-7,.,TRBD2,TRBV6-2/TRBV6-3,CASIPSGGRSYEQYF,TGTGCCAGCATCCCGAGCGGGGGTCGCTCCTACGAGCAGTACTTC
TRBJ1-3,once,.,TRBV11-2,CASSSLKKWLDHTIYF,TGTGCCAGCAGCTCTCTGAAGAAATGGCTGGATCACACCATATATTTT
TRBJ2-1,.,.,TRBV5-1,CASRPGFGNEQFF,TGCGCCAGCAGGCCAGGGTTCGGCAATGAGCAGTTCTTC
TRBJ1-2,.,.,TRBV15,CATSREGGSRGYTF,TGTGCCACCAGCAGAGAAGGGGGTAGTAGGGGCTACACCTTC
TRBJ2-7,.,.,TRBV28,CASSFIGSPYEQYF,TGTGCCAGCAGTTTTATCGGGAGCCCCTACGAGCAGTACTTC
TRBJ2-1,.,.,TRBV7-9,CASSFGGRGSGNEQFF,TGTGCCAGCAGTTTCGGGGGCAGGGGAAGTGGGAATGAGCAGTTCTTC
TRBJ2-3,.,TRBD2,TRBV30,CAWKAGVADTQYF,TGTGCCTGGAAGGCGGGAGTGGCAGATACGCAGTATTTT
TRBJ2-7,.,TRBD1,TRBV2,CASSEIGTGSYEQYF,TGTGCCAGCAGTGAAATAGGGACAGGGTCGTACGAGCAGTACTTC
TRBJ2-5,.,TRBD2,TRBV19,CASSRTAGREETQYF,TGTGCCAGTAGTCGAACTGCAGGGAGGGAAGAGACCCAGTACTTC
TRBJ2-7,.,.,TRBV7-9,CASSPQAKEQYF,TGTGCCAGCAGCCCGCAGGCCAAGGAGCAGTACTTC
TRBJ2-2,few,TRBD2,TRBV19,CASSTSVGGELFF,TGTGCCAGTAGCACTAGCGTGGGCGGGGAGCTGTTTTTT
TRBJ2-3,.,.,TRBV30,CAWSRRAVTSDTQYF,TGTGCCTGGAGTAGGCGGGCGGTGACTTCAGATACGCAGTATTTT
TRBJ2-1,.,.,TRBV7-3,CASSVSPRDEQFF,TGTGCCAGCAGCGTCTCCCCGAGGGATGAGCAGTTCTTC
TRBJ1-1,.,.,TRBV3-1/TRBV3-2,CASSQGVVTEAFF,TGTGCCAGCAGCCAAGGTGTGGTCACTGAAGCTTTCTTT
TRBJ2-3,once,.,TRBV9,CASSVGEDTQYF,TGTGCCAGCAGCGTAGGGGAAGATACGCAGTATTTT
TRBJ2-1,.,TRBD2,TRBV13,CASSEWGRALSYNEQFF,TGTGCCAGCAGCGAGTGGGGGAGGGCCCTTTCCTACAATGAGCAGTTCTTC
TRBJ1-1,.,.,TRBV5-4,CASRDAGFGVNTEAFF,TGTGCCAGCAGGGACGCAGGGTTCGGGGTGAACACTGAAGCTTTCTTT
TRBJ2-1,.,.,TRBV19,CASSKLDDNEQFF,TGTGCCAGTAGTAAGCTAGACGACAATGAGCAGTTCTTC
TRBJ1-5,.,.,TRBV18,CASSPTESNQPQHF,TGTGCCAGCTCACCAACGGAGAGCAATCAGCCCCAGCATTTT
TRBJ1-5,once,.,TRBV29-1,CSVEVSPNQPQHF,TGCAGCGTTGAGGTCAGCCCGAATCAGCCCCAGCATTTT
TRBJ2-7,few,TRBD2,TRBV4-1,CASSRGLAGADLVEQYF,TGCGCCAGCAGCCGGGGACTAGCGGGAGCCGATTTAGTCGAGCAGTACTTC
TRBJ2-1,.,.,TRBV19,CASSSQGDEQFF,TGTGCCAGTAGTAGCCAGGGTGATGAGCAGTTCTTC
TRBJ2-3,.,.,TRBV20-1,CSASMGWTDTQYF,TGCAGTGCTAGTATGGGTTGGACAGATACGCAGTATTTT
TRBJ1-5,.,.,TRBV19,CASTPGKGSNQPQHF,TGTGCCAGTACCCCAGGGAAGGGGAGCAATCAGCCCCAGCATTTT
TRBJ2-1,.,.,TRBV7-3,CASSLLVDNEQFF,TGTGCCAGCAGCTTATTGGTGGACAATGAGCAGTTCTTC
TRBJ2-7,.,.,TRBV12-3/TRBV12-4,CASSLNTGTGQYF,TGTGCCAGCAGCCTAAATACAGGGACGGGGCAGTACTTC